This T cell receptor beta chain was found in a study of radiotherapy plus CTLA-4 blockade in lung cancer. The repertoire was sequenced with immunoSEQ multiplex PCR; TCRdb's copy has only in-frame clones and lacks some. Of about 82,000 clones listed, 55% to 75% are singletons. CDR3 size: 11 residues. Germline lookup yields CDR1 DFQATT and CDR2 SNEGSKA (reference sequence). V lost 6 bases and J lost 8, with 11 bases in between. The source of this sequence is a human donor with non-small cell lung cancer that progressed on radiotherapy plus ipilimumab. This specimen was peripheral blood, taken from a patient treated with radiotherapy plus ipilimumab. This rearrangement joins TRBV20-1 to TRBJ2-1; maybe TRBD2 (6 bases). CDR3 protein: CSAASGDEQFF. CDR3 in DNA: TGCAGTGCCGCCTCGGGGGATGAGCAGTTCTTC.